This T cell receptor beta chain was sequenced for a study of graft-versus-host responses after intestinal transplantation. V gave up 2 bases and J gave up 6 bases, with 12 bases separating them. This CDR3 is built from 13 residues. CDR1 is SGHRS and CDR2 is YFSETQ in the germline V gene. Relative to its sample, this clone is medium-sized. TCRdb's copy holds only in-frame clones and misses some; the assay was immunoSEQ multiplex PCR. This table has around 6,700 clones, approximately 21% appearing once. This specimen consisted of alloreactive CD4+ T cells from a mixed lymphocyte reaction culture, obtained before transplantation. The sample's subset: CFSE-low proliferating T cells sorted from roughly six-day pre-transplant mixed lymphocyte reaction (GvH or HvG direction). The chain joins TRBV5-1 to TRBJ2-7, with a possible D match to TRBD1 (5 bases). The receptor comes from a human patient who was an organ donor for intestinal transplantation. The CDR3 DNA follows: TGCGCCAGCAGCTTCGGCCCCACAGGCGAGCAGTACTTC. Translated: CASSFGPTGEQYF.